The sequence of this T cell receptor beta chain was determined in a study of CD8+CD57+ T cells in acquired aplastic anemia. Study-level background: The study obtained an average of around 3.4 ug of DNA from sorted CD4+ and CD8+ cells. Study-wide findings and caveats: Common to patients and controls were roughly 30 CD8+ CDR3 sequences.

TCR beta VDJ combinations and CDR3 sequences were profiled from genomic DNA. Each CDR3 protein is one row after TCRdb ran MiXCR on the reads. There are 200,000 or so distinct CDR3 sequences in the sample; over 60% occur only once, and just over 45% lies in the top ten. A remark on this clonotype: The antigen is undetermined.

The CDR3 consists of 14 residues. CDR1 is MNHEY and CDR2 is SVGEGT in the germline V gene. V was clipped by 2 bases and J by 4 bases, with 11 bases between them. The V and J genes are TRBV6-2 or TRBV6-3 and TRBJ1-1; D is uncertain. The receptor's source is a human donor with severe aplastic anemia or a healthy control (not recorded which). Sequenced material: sorted CD4+, CD8+, or CD8+CD57+ T cells (not recorded which) from PBMCs. The CDR3 here is CASSYVGLGTEAFF. DNA for the CDR3: TGTGCCAGCAGTTACGTTGGATTGGGCACTGAAGCTTTCTTT.